The present entry profiles one T cell receptor beta chain with its context. This sample was taken from a study of blood T cells in healthy people across ages. A second 7 to 11 cycle PCR used barcoded and J-beta primers. TCRdb analysed the 5' RACE reads with MiXCR anew, one entry per CDR3 protein. The table includes over 750,000 distinct CDR3 sequences, just under 25% detected once. V trimming: 3 bases; J trimming: 2 bases; junction bases outside the gene matches: 8. This CDR3 spans 15 amino acids. The germline CDR1 and CDR2 sequences are DFQATT and SNEGSKA (reference sequence). The same data also contributed to another study, on T cells of mothers and their children.

This sequence was found in a boy aged 5-17 years in good health. Sequencing input: blood. This rearrangement joins TRBV20-1 to TRBJ2-3; 7 bases are shared with TRBD2. The CDR3 protein is CSARGLAEPTDTQYF. The CDR3 nucleotides are TGCAGTGCTAGGGGGCTAGCGGAGCCCACAGATACGCAGTATTTT.